Below, 12 T cell receptor beta chains from the same sample are listed, as sequenced in a study. Each CDR3 protein gets one entry after TCRdb re-called the 5' RACE reads with MiXCR. Here the sample spans thousands of distinct CDR3 sequences, 73% being singletons. Tregs were sorted as CD4+CD25+CD127-/low cells. Material for sequencing was tumor-infiltrating Tregs sorted from the breast tumor. The receptors originated from a female donor with breast cancer.

The V gene is TRBV15, the J gene TRBJ2-5; TRBD1 or TRBD2 may be the D gene (5 bases each). Germline loops: CDR1 LNHNV, CDR2 YYDKDF (reference sequence). The CDR3 is 14 residues long. With 0 bases removed from V and 4 bases from J, the gap between germline ends came to 9 bases. The CDR3 spells CATSRDRGAETQYF. In DNA, the CDR3 is TGTGCCACCAGCAGAGATCGAGGGGCAGAGACCCAGTACTTC.

This clonotype was seen only once. The chain joins TRBV20-1 to TRBJ2-1; a weak D match, TRBD1 (6 bases). Deletions cut 6 bases from V and 8 bases from J, with 14 bases between. This CDR3 is 12 amino acids long. Germline CDR1 DFQATT, CDR2 SNEGSKA (reference sequence). The CDR3 is CSAPSQGYEQFF. The CDR3 coding sequence is TGCAGTGCCCCAAGTCAGGGGTATGAGCAGTTCTTC.

The chain combines TRBV7-2 with TRBJ2-1, with no clear D. V was cut by 8 bases and J by 6 bases, with 17 bases left in between. Germline values: CDR1 SGHTA, CDR2 FQGNSA. The CDR3 has 14 residues. The CDR3 is CASEDPYKTNEQFF. CDR3 coding DNA: TGTGCCAGCGAAGACCCTTACAAGACCAATGAGCAGTTCTTC.

The chain combines TRBV7-3 with TRBJ2-5, with 9 positions matching TRBD2. Germline loops: CDR1 SGHTA, CDR2 FQGTGA. The CDR3 has 16 amino acids. Losses at the gene ends were 5 bases for V and 5 bases for J; bases not matched to a gene: 12. The DNA for the CDR3 is TGTGCCAGCAGCCCCCGAAGCGGGGGGTCCCGGGAGACCCAGTACTTC. Its translation is CASSPRSGGSRETQYF.

A word on this clonotype: A junction boundary mismatches the germline segment, possibly from a read error. The chain links TRBV7-7 to TRBJ2-5; D call uncertain. From germline, CDR1 is SSHAT and CDR2 FNYEAQ (reference sequence). The CDR3 loop spans 14 amino acids. The CDR3, as DNA: TGTGCTAGCAGCTTAGACTCTGGTGGGGAGACCCAGTACTTC. Residues: CASSLDSGGETQYF.

This sequence joins TRBV7-9 and TRBJ2-3, with D unresolved. Germline assignment: CDR1 SEHNR and CDR2 FQNEAQ (reference sequence). V lost 6 bases and J 4 bases, leaving 8 bases between the germline ends. The CDR3 has 12 residues. Written as DNA, the CDR3 is TGTGCCAGCAGTGGCACGGCAGATACGCAGTATTTT. It is translated as CASSGTADTQYF.

This chain uses TRBV12-3 or TRBV12-4 with TRBJ2-7, with D possibly being TRBD2 (5 bases). The CDR3 runs to 12 residues. Here the CDR3 reads CASGNGVGEQYF. CDR3 nucleotide sequence: TGTGCTAGTGGGAACGGGGTCGGCGAGCAGTACTTC.

This clonotype occurred once. The chain employs TRBV20-1 and TRBJ1-1; 8 bases fit TRBD1. V dropped 4 bases and J dropped 2; count of bases not matched to a gene: 0. Germline CDR1 reads DFQATT; CDR2 reads SNEGSKA (reference sequence). The CDR3 covers 12 residues. CDR3 loop: CSATGGNTEAFF. The CDR3 DNA reads TGCAGTGCTACAGGGGGCAACACTGAAGCTTTCTTT.

The genes are TRBV4-2 and TRBJ2-3, with D maybe TRBD2 (7 bases). V dropped 0 bases and J dropped 4 bases, with 14 bases sitting between them. This CDR3 is 16 amino acids long. Germline assignment: CDR1 LGHNA and CDR2 YNFKEQ. CDR3 sequence (DNA): TGTGCCAGCAGCCAAGATTTGTGGGAGGGGGCAGATACGCAGTATTTT. This gives the protein CASSQDLWEGADTQYF.

V usage is TRBV20-1 and J usage is TRBJ2-7, with TRBD2 matching over 7 bases. The CDR3 loop spans 14 amino acids. V gave up 4 bases and J gave up 4 bases; unmatched junction bases: 10. Germline CDR1 is DFQATT and CDR2 is SNEGSKA (reference sequence). The CDR3 is CSAKPFRGGYEQYF. The CDR3 region has the DNA TGCAGTGCTAAACCCTTCCGGGGAGGGTACGAGCAGTACTTC.

About this clonotype itself: As the CDR3 is not closed by the conserved phenylalanine or tryptophan, this likely results from a read error. Because the CDR3's place on the DNA is in doubt, the DNA is left out and the CDR3 is given as listed by TCRdb. This chain uses TRBV4-1 with TRBJ1-2; TRBD1, the table's D call, was not compared with the DNA. The germline V gene encodes CDR1 MGHRA and CDR2 YSYEKL. The CDR3 region is 12 residues in length, termini included. The CDR3 reads CASSEGQGYGYT.

V is TRBV7-8 and J is TRBJ1-5; 7 bases are shared with TRBD1. Per the germline V gene, CDR1 is SGHVS and CDR2 is FQNEAQ. The CDR3 length is 21 residues. J was trimmed by 0 bases and V by 5 bases; bases with no gene match: 22. The CDR3 DNA reads as TGTGCCAGCAGCCCCAGGACAGGCCTGTTACCAGGATCGGTTAGCAATCAGCCCCAGCATTTT. This sequence encodes CASSPRTGLLPGSVSNQPQHF.